Below are 20 T cell receptor beta chains sequenced from a single sample in a study of shared clonotypes between healthy human individuals. Positive CCR7 selection of CD45RO-negative cells yielded the naive CD8 cells, and terminally differentiated effector memory CD45RA+ cells were excluded. Assay used: immunoSEQ multiplex PCR; TCRdb lists only in-frame clones, some missing. The repertoire holds around 2,000,000 clones, with about 95% as singletons. The sample comprised naive CD8+ T cells sorted from blood. All receptors derive from a man aged 18-30 years in good health.

The chain is built from TRBV7-8 and TRBJ2-7; D is uncertain. The germline V gene encodes CDR1 SGHVS and CDR2 FQNEAQ. V was pared by 1 base and J by 5 bases, with 12 bases between. The CDR3 extends over 14 amino acids. The CDR3 spells CASSLERGTDEQYF. The CDR3 nucleotides read TGTGCCAGCAGCTTAGAGCGCGGTACGGACGAGCAGTACTTC. The full variable domain, its missing parts supplied by reference TRBV7-8 and TRBJ2-7, is GAGVSQSPRYKVAKRGQDVALRCDPISGHVSLFWYQQALGQGPEFLTYFQNEAQLDKSGLPSDRFFAERPEGSVSTLKIQRTQQEDSAVYLCASSLERGTDEQYFGPGTRLTVT.

This clone has only one observation. The chain combines TRBV19 with TRBJ1-1, with D uncertain. Trimming took off 1 base at V and 1 base at J, with 13 bases between the two ends. Germline V CDR1 and CDR2: LNHDA, SQIVND (reference sequence). There are 16 residues in the CDR3. The CDR3 DNA reads TGTGCCAGTAGTATAGCGGGGATTGGGGAGAACACTGAAGCTTTCTTT. Its protein is CASSIAGIGENTEAFF.

The chain couples TRBV29-1 to TRBJ2-7; D unresolved. The CDR3 spans 15 residues. The germline V gene encodes CDR1 SQVTM and CDR2 ANQGSEA. V lost 4 bases and J lost 1, with 17 bases in between. The CDR3 DNA is TGCAGCGTTGCGGTCGGGCCGAACTATTCCTACGAGCAGTACTTC. Protein: CSVAVGPNYSYEQYF.

This chain joins TRBV30 and TRBJ2-7; D is undetermined. The V end lost 0 bases, the J end lost 2 bases, and 11 bases lay between the germline ends. The CDR3 spans 14 residues. Germline assignment: CDR1 GTSNPN and CDR2 SVGIG (reference sequence). The CDR3 coding sequence is TGTGCCTGGAGTGTCGCGGCAGGTACCTACGAGCAGTACTTC. This encodes CAWSVAAGTYEQYF.

V and J are TRBV4-3 and TRBJ2-1; 7 bases are a match to TRBD2. V shed 4 bases, J shed 5 bases, and the junction held 2 bases outside the gene matches. Germline CDR1 and CDR2: LGHNA and YSLEER. CDR3 size: 13 residues. The CDR3 is CASSPSGNNEQFF. Written as DNA, the CDR3 is TGCGCCAGCAGCCCTAGCGGCAACAATGAGCAGTTCTTC.

The chain uses TRBV27 and TRBJ2-7; TRBD2 agrees at 8 bases. The trim removed 4 bases at V and 3 bases at J, leaving 2 bases unmatched. Germline V gene lookup returns CDR1 MNHEY and CDR2 SMNVEV (reference sequence). The CDR3 length is 13 residues. CDR3 DNA sequence: TGTGCCAGCAGTTCGGGACTAGACTACGAGCAGTACTTC. This codes for CASSSGLDYEQYF.

This chain connects TRBV15 to TRBJ1-2, with a tentative D call TRBD1 (5 bases). The length of the CDR3 is 16 residues. Trimming pared 5 bases from V and 3 bases from J, leaving 19 bases between. Per the germline V gene, CDR1 is LNHNV and CDR2 is YYDKDF (reference sequence). CDR3 DNA sequence: TGTGCCACCAGCGGTCCCGGGACTTCTTCCCACTATGGCTACACCTTC. Residues: CATSGPGTSSHYGYTF.

The chain links TRBV30 to TRBJ1-1, with D unresolved. CDR1 is GTSNPN, CDR2 SVGIG, per germline (reference sequence). CDR3 length equals 14 residues. In DNA form, the CDR3 reads TGTGCGCAAGGGCAGACTCCGGTGAACACTGAAGCTTTCTTT. Protein product: CAQGQTPVNTEAFF.

The rearrangement uses TRBV7-2 and TRBJ2-1; no firm D call. The CDR3 covers 13 residues. Trimming stripped 1 base from V and 4 bases from J, with 5 bases between. CDR1 SGHTA and CDR2 FQGNSA come from the germline V gene. The CDR3 coding sequence is TGTGCCAGCAGCTTAGAAAATTACAATGAGCAGTTCTTC. Its translation: CASSLENYNEQFF.

The chain uses TRBV2 and TRBJ2-1; perhaps TRBD1 as D (6 bases). This CDR3 contains 14 residues. V was clipped by 6 bases and J by 4 bases, with 13 bases between them. Germline assignment: CDR1 SNHLY and CDR2 FYNNEI. CDR3 coding DNA: TGTGCCAGCAGCCGGGACACTGGTTACAATGAGCAGTTCTTC. Its protein product is CASSRDTGYNEQFF.

The chain couples TRBV5-1 to TRBJ2-7; D is ambiguous. The CDR3 covers 13 residues. V was cut by 4 bases and J by 6 bases, with 14 bases left in between. The V gene's germline CDR1 is SGHRS and CDR2 YFSETQ. Here the CDR3 reads CASSRIVGSEQYF. As DNA, the CDR3 is TGCGCCAGCAGCCGAATCGTAGGCTCCGAGCAGTACTTC.

The chain has TRBV14 and TRBJ2-7; D may be TRBD1 (6 bases). This CDR3 is built from 14 residues. V gave up 4 bases and J gave up 3 bases, with 13 bases separating them. From germline, CDR1 is SGHDN and CDR2 FVKESK. CDR3 in amino acids: CASSPTQGYYEQYF. In DNA, the CDR3 is TGTGCCAGCAGCCCCACCCAGGGGTACTACGAGCAGTACTTC.

The rearrangement joins TRBV18 to TRBJ2-3, with 10 bases fitting TRBD2. After removal of 1 base from V and 3 bases from J, the junction contained 7 bases not matched to a gene. This CDR3 is built from 17 residues. Germline CDR1 and CDR2: KGHSH and LQKENI. CDR3 sequence (DNA): TGTGCCAGCTCACCACTAGAGCGGGAGGGCTGGACAGATACGCAGTATTTT. It is translated as CASSPLEREGWTDTQYF.

Only one count was recorded for this clone. V and J are TRBV28 and TRBJ1-5; no reliable D call. This CDR3 region has 12 residues. Germline V CDR1 and CDR2: MDHEN, SYDVKM. Trimming removed 3 bases at V and 5 bases at J, with 5 bases between. The CDR3 DNA is TGTGCCAGCAGTTTTCTTTATCAGCCCCAGCATTTT. It encodes CASSFLYQPQHF.

The chain combines TRBV6-5 with TRBJ2-3, with D unresolved. This CDR3 contains 14 residues. Germline V gene lookup returns CDR1 MNHEY and CDR2 SVGAGI. V was trimmed by 8 bases and J by 4 bases, leaving 16 bases between them. The CDR3 sequence is CASAYNDPADTQYF. For the CDR3, the DNA is TGTGCCAGCGCTTACAATGATCCGGCAGATACGCAGTATTTT.

J is TRBJ2-7 and V is TRBV2; D unclear. The CDR3 has 15 residues. Trimming took 3 bases from V and 2 from J, leaving 14 bases between them. Germline assignment: CDR1 SNHLY and CDR2 FYNNEI. The DNA for the CDR3 is TGTGCCAGCAGTGATTTCGGCAGTTACACCTACGAGCAGTACTTC. Encoded protein: CASSDFGSYTYEQYF.

The chain has TRBV6-5 and TRBJ2-1, with 11 bases fitting TRBD2. The ends lost 4 bases at V and 3 bases at J; junction bases unmatched: 5. The CDR3 spans 16 residues. Germline V gene lookup returns CDR1 MNHEY and CDR2 SVGAGI. CDR3 nucleotide sequence: TGTGCCAGCAGTTCGGGACTAGCGGAGATCTACAATGAGCAGTTCTTC. It encodes CASSSGLAEIYNEQFF.

For the CDR3, the DNA is TGCGCCAGCAGCTTGGTATATGGGATGAACACTGAAGCTTTCTTT. It specifies CASSLVYGMNTEAFF. V is TRBV5-1 and J is TRBJ1-1; D unclear. The ends were cut back, 0 bases at V and 0 bases at J, with 9 bases in the middle. The CDR3 is 15 amino acids. In germline, CDR1 is SGHRS, CDR2 YFSETQ.

This clone was seen only a few times. CDR3 sequence (DNA): TGTGCCAGCTCACCACCCCTAATACAGGGGGCGGACGGGGAGCTGTTTTTT. This sequence encodes CASSPPLIQGADGELFF. The chain combines TRBV18 with TRBJ2-2; TRBD1 agrees at 9 bases. Germline-derived CDR1 and CDR2 are KGHSH and LQKENI. CDR3 length: 17 amino acids. The ends lost 0 bases at V and 7 bases at J; junction bases unmatched: 9.

The rearrangement links TRBV4-1 to TRBJ2-7; no reliable D call. The length of the CDR3 is 15 residues. Trimming cost V 2 bases and J 2 bases, with 13 bases left between them. CDR1 is MGHRA and CDR2 is YSYEKL in the germline V gene. The CDR3 DNA reads TGCGCCAGCAGCCAATTCTCGGACCGACCCTACGAGCAGTACTTC. It yields the protein CASSQFSDRPYEQYF.